This TCR beta chain was observed in a study of blood T cell repertoires in COVID-19. Here immunoSEQ multiplex PCR was the method, and the copy in TCRdb shows in-frame clones only, minus some. The table records about 190,000 clones, about 77% of them present only once. CDR3 size: 15 residues. The V gene end was trimmed by 4 bases and the J gene end by 7 bases; junction bases not matched to a gene: 5. Looked up from germline, CDR1 is MGHRA and CDR2 is YSYEKL. V gene TRBV4-1 combines with J gene TRBJ1-5; the match to TRBD1 covers 12 bases. The receptor comes from a woman aged 45 to 65 with acute COVID-19. Sequenced material: PBMCs or T cells enriched from blood (not recorded which). The CDR3 sequence: CASSPGQGAKQPQHF. The CDR3 region has the DNA TGCGCCAGCAGCCCGGGACAGGGGGCGAAGCAGCCCCAGCATTTT.